This T cell receptor beta chain is drawn from a study of Ad26.COV2.S vaccination and SARS-CoV-2 variants. Study-wide findings and caveats: The TCR breadth and depth analyses may have understated or missed part of the total T cell responses.

As to treatment: around 19 received Ad26.COV2.S at low or high dose, single or two shots; about five received placebo; per-sample allocation not given. The investigators took samples on day 63 after the first vaccine or placebo injection. Boston supplied an adult donor aged 18-55 years. Data came from immunoSEQ multiplex PCR; TCRdb stores just in-frame clones and leaves some out. The sample lists around 250,000 clones; 70% to 90% were seen once. With regard to this clone: Its antigen remains unidentified.

The V end was cut by 7 bases, the J end by 4 bases, with 11 bases between. This CDR3 contains 13 residues. The chain employs TRBV12-3 or TRBV12-4 and TRBJ2-1; tentatively, D is TRBD1 or TRBD2 (5 bases each). The material sequenced was peripheral blood, taken in a trial of Ad26.COV2.S vaccine versus placebo. This TCR was recovered from a person between 18 and 65 years old who received the Ad26.COV2.S COVID-19 vaccine or a placebo. Here the CDR3 reads CASKRGEYNEQFF. The CDR3 DNA reads TGTGCCAGCAAAAGAGGGGAGTACAATGAGCAGTTCTTC.